These 14 T cell receptor beta chains share one sample of origin, sequenced in a study of PD-1 blockade in classical Hodgkin lymphoma. Profiled with immunoSEQ multiplex PCR; TCRdb holds only in-frame clones, not every one. Here the sample spans 15,000 or so clones, approximately 64% being singletons. Every one of the patients relapsed after autologous stem cell transplantation (brentuximab vedotin exposure was variable). Sample: peripheral blood mononuclear cells (PBMCs), taken before the second cycle of nivolumab. The receptors here all came from a human donor with classical Hodgkin lymphoma.

The chain has TRBV5-1 and TRBJ2-1, with 10 bases aligning to TRBD2. Germline V gene data show CDR1 as SGHRS and CDR2 as YFSETQ. There are 18 residues in the CDR3. V shed 0 bases and J 4 bases; nucleotides not matched to a gene: 10. CDR3 protein: CASSLDRASGRRYNEQFF. The CDR3 nucleotides are TGCGCCAGCAGCTTGGACAGGGCTAGCGGGAGACGATACAATGAGCAGTTCTTC.

The V gene is TRBV19, the J gene TRBJ1-1; no clear D gene. V gave up 3 bases and J gave up 3 bases, with 8 bases separating them. This CDR3 has 13 amino acids. Germline V CDR1 and CDR2: LNHDA, SQIVND (reference sequence). The CDR3 loop is CASSILRDTEAFF. CDR3 nucleotides: TGTGCCAGTAGTATCCTTCGGGACACTGAAGCTTTCTTT.

V is TRBV5-1 and J is TRBJ1-5, with a weak D call TRBD1 (5 bases). This CDR3 is built from 15 residues. Germline values: CDR1 SGHRS, CDR2 YFSETQ. V lost 0 bases, J lost 0 bases, and 7 bases lay in between. The CDR3 is CASSLGGTSNQPQHF. The CDR3 DNA is TGCGCCAGCAGCTTGGGGGGGACTAGCAATCAGCCCCAGCATTTT.

As DNA, the CDR3 is TGTGCCAGCAGAGAACAGGGCGTCTACAGATTGCGGGGGGAGCTGTTTTTT. Translation: CASREQGVYRLRGELFF. The J gene is TRBJ2-2, the V gene TRBV27; D perhaps matches TRBD1 (6 bases). This CDR3 is built from 17 residues. Trimming took 6 bases from V and 8 from J, leaving 25 bases between them. Germline V gives CDR1 MNHEY, CDR2 SMNVEV (reference sequence).

The gene calls are TRBV23-1 and TRBJ2-5; 8 bases are shared with TRBD2. The J call could be wrong; TRBJ2-7 is a better fit for the DNA end. TRBV23-1 is filed as an ORF, its function uncertain. The length of the CDR3 is 18 residues. The CDR3 bases are TGCGCCAGCCGCCAGCCCTCGGACTACCAGCGGGAGCTCTACGAGCAGTACTTC. Translated: CASRQPSDYQRELYEQYF.

The CDR3 DNA follows: TGTGCCAGCAGTTTAGACCAAGAGACCCAGTACTTC. It codes for CASSLDQETQYF. The genes are TRBV28 and TRBJ2-5, with D hard to call. The germline CDR1 and CDR2 sequences are MDHEN and SYDVKM. V lost 2 bases and J 0 bases, leaving 1 base between the germline ends. CDR3 length: 12 amino acids.

The J gene is TRBJ2-3, the V gene TRBV28, with D possibly being TRBD2 (6 bases). V lost 8 bases and J 4 bases, leaving 19 bases between the germline ends. The length of the CDR3 is 15 residues. In germline, CDR1 is MDHEN, CDR2 SYDVKM. The CDR3 here is CASQFISGWPDTQYF. The CDR3 DNA follows: TGTGCCAGCCAGTTTATAAGCGGGTGGCCAGATACGCAGTATTTT.

The J gene is TRBJ2-2, the V gene TRBV11-2, with 11 bases fitting TRBD2. The CDR3 contains 18 residues. V was clipped by 0 bases and J by 3 bases; unmatched bases: 6. Germline V CDR1 and CDR2: SGHAT, FQNNGV. CDR3 sequence (DNA): TGTGCCAGCAGCTTAGACGAGGGGACTAGCGGATACACCGGGGAGCTGTTTTTT. Translated: CASSLDEGTSGYTGELFF.

This rearrangement joins TRBV11-3 to TRBJ2-1; 11 nucleotides align to TRBD2. With 1 base clipped from V and 9 bases from J, the junction kept 5 bases outside the gene matches. The CDR3 runs to 15 residues. The germline gives CDR1 SGHNT, CDR2 YENEEA. CDR3 protein: CASSLVSGRAGEQFF. The CDR3 region has the DNA TGTGCCAGCAGCTTAGTTAGCGGGAGGGCCGGTGAGCAGTTCTTC. Combining the CDR3 with reference TRBV11-3 and TRBJ2-1 gives the whole variable domain EAGVVQSPRYKIIEKKQPVAFWCNPISGHNTLYWYLQNLGQGPELLIRYENEEAVDDSQLPKDRFSAERLKGVDSTLKIQPAELGDSAVYLCASSLVSGRAGEQFFGPGTRLTVL.

This clone rates as medium-sized (0.01 to 0.1%). The rearrangement links TRBV6-5 to TRBJ2-2; D gene unclear. V was clipped by 6 bases and J by 6 bases, with 5 bases between them. The germline V gene has CDR1 MNHEY and CDR2 SVGAGI. The CDR3 is made up of 11 amino acids. The CDR3 bases are TGTGCCAGCAGGGGTGCCGGGGAGCTGTTTTTT. This gives the protein CASRGAGELFF.

This chain links TRBV4-1 with TRBJ2-1, with 7 bases lining up with TRBD2. This CDR3 comprises 12 residues. The V gene's germline CDR1 is MGHRA and CDR2 YSYEKL. Losses at the gene ends were 0 bases for V and 12 bases for J; bases not matched to a gene: 2. The CDR3 protein is CASSQDTSVQFF. The CDR3 DNA sequence: TGCGCCAGCAGCCAAGATACTAGCGTGCAGTTCTTC.

The V gene is TRBV19, the J gene TRBJ2-1; either TRBD1 or TRBD2 may supply D (5 bases each). CDR3 size: 14 residues. The germline gives CDR1 LNHDA, CDR2 SQIVND (reference sequence). Deletions cut 2 bases from V and 8 bases from J, with 13 bases between. The CDR3 is CASSIFGSRDEQFF. The CDR3 bases are TGTGCCAGTAGTATATTTGGGAGCAGGGATGAGCAGTTCTTC. Variable domain in full (rest from reference TRBV19 and TRBJ2-1): DGGITQSPKYLFRKEGQNVTLSCEQNLNHDAMYWYRQDPGQGLRLIYYSQIVNDFQKGDIAEGYSVSREKKESFPLTVTSAQKNPTAFYLCASSIFGSRDEQFFGPGTRLTVL.

The CDR3 region has the DNA TGTGCCAGCAGGGCCGGGACTAGAGGTAGTAGCACAGATACGCAGTATTTT. Its translation is CASRAGTRGSSTDTQYF. The chain carries TRBV27 and TRBJ2-3, with 8 bases lining up with TRBD2. Per the germline V gene, CDR1 is MNHEY and CDR2 is SMNVEV (reference sequence). Unmatched junction bases numbered 11, after V lost 6 bases and J lost 0 bases. This CDR3 region has 17 residues.

V and J are TRBV10-3 and TRBJ2-5; TRBD2 might be the D (6 bases). Trimming cost V 4 bases and J 3 bases, with 9 bases left between them. Germline values: CDR1 ENHRY, CDR2 SYGVKD. The CDR3 is 13 amino acids. For the CDR3, the DNA is TGTGCCATCAGTGGGTCGGGAGAAGAGACCCAGTACTTC. Its translation: CAISGSGEETQYF.